Each of the 28 T cell receptor delta chains below was sequenced from the same sample in a study of γδ T cells in repeated Plasmodium falciparum infection. TCRdb re-called the multiplex PCR reads via CATT. The data hold roughly 86,000 delta-chain clones, with around 1.4% observed a single time. Bulk repertoires came from Vgamma9/Vdelta2+ or Vdelta2-negative gammadelta T cells flow-sorted from PBMC. Sequencing was done on a sample of gamma-delta T cells from blood. These receptors all come from a pool of human donors (malaria-infected and uninfected, not separated).

This clone was seen only a few times. TCRdb assigns this DNA the protein of a much larger clone, which departs from its translation at residue 5; this likely reflects a read error, and the protein shown comes from translating the DNA. This chain's CDR3 is CALGGVVVRSDKLIF. Written as DNA, the CDR3 is TGTGCTCTTGGGGGAGTGGTAGTCCGCTCAGATAAACTCATCTTT. The chain has TRDV1 and TRDJ1, with D hard to call. Per germline, CDR1 TSWWSYY and CDR2 QGS. CDR3 length: 15 residues. V was trimmed by 4 bases and J by 5 bases, leaving 17 bases between them.

This clone was counted a few times. A single base is all that separates this from a far larger clone, so a read error is likely. Other DNA variants within this sample encode the same CDR3. V is TRDV1 and J is TRDJ1; either TRDD2 or TRDD3 may fit D (6 bases each). TCRdb gives no J gene; it was assigned here by matching the DNA to germline. The CDR3 runs to 16 residues. Per the germline V gene, CDR1 is TSWWSYY and CDR2 is QGS. DNA of the CDR3: TGTGCTCTCGGGGATGTTCCTTCCGCCGGGGAACTCTCACTCATCTTT. This translates into CALGDVPSAGELSLIF.

In regard to this clone: The protein given by TCRdb reflects a much larger clone and differs at residue 7 from this DNA's translation, likely from a read error; the protein shown is the DNA's translation. The chain uses TRDV2 and TRDJ1; the D is unclear. TCRdb gives no J gene; it was assigned here by matching the DNA to germline. V was clipped by 2 bases and J by 0 bases, with 15 bases between them. Germline loops: CDR1 GEAIGNYY, CDR2 EKD. The CDR3 spans 16 residues. CDR3 in DNA: TGTGCCTGTGACAAACTGAGGGACCCGTACACCGATAAACTCATCTTT. Translating gives CACDKLRDPYTDKLIF.

The sample holds a few counts of this clone. A single base is all that separates this from a far larger clone, so a read error is likely. The same CDR3 can be traced to other DNA sequences in this sample. V is TRDV1 and J is TRDJ2; D gene ambiguous. The CDR3 covers 14 residues. Germline assignment: CDR1 TSWWSYY and CDR2 QGS. For the CDR3, the DNA is TGTGCTCTTGGGGAAAATGCCCTGGAGGCACAACTCTTCTTC. Its protein product is CALGENALEAQLFF.

This clone was picked up many times. TCRdb shows a much larger clone's protein in place of this DNA's translation, and the two differ at residue 9, likely through a read error; the protein shown is translated from the DNA. V and J are TRDV3 and TRDJ1, with D possibly TRDD3 on 6 matching bases. Germline V lookup: CDR1 TVYSNPD, CDR2 GDNSRS (reference sequence). V lost 2 bases and J 13 bases, leaving 17 bases between the germline ends. This CDR3 has 11 residues. The CDR3 nucleotides are TGTGCCTTTTCCTCGAGGGGATTCCCCATCTTT. Translated: CAFSSRGFPIF.

This clone was picked up a small number of times. A much larger clone sits a single nucleotide away, making a read error possible. This rearrangement joins TRDV2 to TRDJ1, with 8 bases identical to TRDD3. J gave up 0 bases and V 1 base, and 9 bases lay outside the gene matches. The germline gives CDR1 GEAIGNYY, CDR2 EKD. CDR3 size: 17 residues. The CDR3 spells CACDTAGGHKYTDKLIF. The CDR3 region has the DNA TGTGCCTGTGACACAGCTGGGGGACACAAGTACACCGATAAACTCATCTTT.

This clone was detected ten times or more. This chain joins TRDV2 and TRDJ3; D is perhaps TRDD3 (5 bases). Germline-derived CDR1 and CDR2 are GEAIGNYY and EKD. CDR3 size: 20 residues. Trimming pared 0 bases from V and 0 bases from J, leaving 17 bases between. The CDR3 protein is CACDTAGGRPSSWDTRQMFF. CDR3 bases: TGTGCCTGTGACACCGCGGGGGGCCGACCCAGCTCCTGGGACACCCGACAGATGTTTTTC.

Turning to this clone: TCRdb has a much larger clone's protein, which differs at residue 8 from the translation of this DNA, likely because of a read error; what is shown is the protein translated from the DNA. This chain uses TRDV1 with TRDJ1; D gene unclear. The J gene was missing in TCRdb and was found by matching the end of the DNA to germline. CDR1 is TSWWSYY, CDR2 QGS, per germline. Trimming cost V 8 bases and J 3 bases, with 22 bases left between them. CDR3 length: 16 amino acids. CDR3 region: CALRYVSRYSSDKLIF. The CDR3 DNA sequence: TGTGCTCTTAGGTACGTAAGCCGGTATTCTTCCGATAAACTCATCTTT.

As regards this clone: TCRdb has a much larger clone's protein, which differs at residue 16 from the translation of this DNA, likely because of a read error; what is shown is the protein translated from the DNA. V gene TRDV1 combines with J gene TRDJ1; 13 positions agree with TRDD3. In the absence of a J gene in TCRdb, the DNA was matched to germline to assign it here. This CDR3 has 22 residues. V was pared by 0 bases and J by 4 bases, with 20 bases of the junction left unmatched. The germline V gene has CDR1 TSWWSYY and CDR2 QGS. CDR3 residues: CALGELVDGFYWGIRVCDKLIF. The CDR3 DNA sequence: TGTGCTCTTGGGGAACTAGTTGACGGATTTTACTGGGGGATACGCGTGTGCGATAAACTCATCTTT.

The table lists this clone with a few counts. A far larger clone is just one base off, so this is likely a read error. The same CDR3 also results from other DNA sequences found in this sample. No J gene was named, though the V gene is TRDV2; the DNA was not used to check the table's D call, TRDD3. CDR3 length: 15 amino acids. Germline V gives CDR1 GEAIGNYY, CDR2 EKD. The CDR3 DNA reads as TGTGCCTGTGACCTCCGGCTTGGGACTGGGGGATGTTTTATCTTT. It codes for CACDLRLGTGGCFIF.

This clone showed up just a few times. The protein recorded in TCRdb matches a much larger clone and deviates from this DNA's translation at residue 3, suggesting a read error; the protein here is obtained by translating the DNA. V usage is TRDV1 and J usage is TRDJ1; 11 bases match TRDD3. TCRdb supplies no J gene; here it was assigned by aligning the nucleotide sequence to germline. CDR1 is TSWWSYY and CDR2 is QGS in the germline V gene. The CDR3 spans 22 residues. CDR3 residues: CAPGERGTGGYGSNGCPMKLIF. CDR3 nucleotides: TGTGCTCCTGGGGAGCGTGGTACTGGGGGATATGGGTCGAATGGTTGTCCGATGAAACTCATCTTT.

This clone was recorded a few times. The TCRdb record carries a much larger clone's protein, which differs from this DNA's translation at residue 9; a read error is the likely cause, and the protein listed here is the DNA translation. The gene calls are TRDV2 and TRDJ1, with D possibly matching TRDD3 (6 bases). Germline CDR1 GEAIGNYY, CDR2 EKD. V lost 1 base and J 1 base, leaving 15 bases between the germline ends. The length of the CDR3 is 16 residues. In DNA, the CDR3 is TGTGCCTGTGACACGGGGATTTATATGATCACCGATAAACTCATCTTT. The encoded protein is CACDTGIYMITDKLIF.

This clone has a handful of counts. The TCRdb protein, from a much larger clone, departs from this DNA's translation at residue 3, likely by read error; the protein shown derives from the DNA. The gene calls are TRDV3 and TRDJ1, with 7 bases fitting TRDD3. The CDR3 totals 12 residues. V trimming: 5 bases; J trimming: 5 bases; junction bases outside the gene matches: 8. From germline, CDR1 is TVYSNPD and CDR2 GDNSRS (reference sequence). CDR3 nucleotides: TGTGCCATTGGGGGACCCGGGGATAAACTCATCTTT. This translates into CAIGGPGDKLIF.

This clone was found many times. A far larger clone is one nucleotide away, so this likely arose from a read error. The limits of the CDR3 on the DNA are not certain, so only TCRdb's listed CDR3 is given. Here the V gene is TRDV2, but the J gene went uncalled; the table's D call TRDD3 went unverified against the DNA. The CDR3 is 19 residues long, ends included. The germline CDR1 and CDR2 sequences are GEAIGNYY and EKD. The CDR3 region is CACDTVGLGAHSYTDKLIF.

In its sample, this clone was seen many times. The genes are TRDV1 and TRDJ1, with TRDD3 matching 12 bases. The CDR3 runs to 19 residues. CDR1 TSWWSYY and CDR2 QGS come from the germline V gene. Trimming cost V 4 bases and J 8 bases; bases outside gene matches: 20. CDR3 coding DNA: TGTGCTCTTGGGGGGTCAAATGAGTACTGGGGGATACAGTTCGGCAAACTCATCTTT. Translation: CALGGSNEYWGIQFGKLIF.

Turning to this clone: A far bigger clonotype differs at one base, so this is likely a read error. The sample holds other DNA sequences that translate to the same CDR3. This chain joins TRDV1 and TRDJ1; the match to TRDD3 covers 12 bases. The V segment lost 9 bases and the J segment 2 bases; nucleotides outside the gene matches: 19. Germline CDR1 and CDR2: TSWWSYY and QGS. The CDR3 covers 19 residues. The CDR3 sequence: CALLFLRWTGGYSTDKLIF. For the CDR3, the DNA is TGTGCTCTCCTCTTCCTACGATGGACTGGGGGATACTCTACCGATAAACTCATCTTT.

Of note for this clone: With a much larger clone just one base away, this may be a read error. This sample includes further DNA sequences coding for the same CDR3. The chain has TRDV1 and TRDJ1; 11 positions match TRDD3. Germline V gene data show CDR1 as TSWWSYY and CDR2 as QGS. This CDR3 has 21 residues. V shed 3 bases, J shed 0 bases, and the junction held 18 bases outside the gene matches. Here the CDR3 reads CALGERGGGYARCLYTDKLIF. CDR3 bases: TGTGCTCTTGGGGAGCGTGGTGGGGGATACGCGCGCTGCCTGTACACCGATAAACTCATCTTT.

A remark on this clone: The TCRdb protein comes from a much larger clone and disagrees with this DNA's translation at residue 6, likely due to a read error; the protein given here is derived from the DNA. The V gene is TRDV1, the J gene TRDJ1; D possibly corresponds to TRDD2 (6 bases). Germline V CDR1 and CDR2: TSWWSYY, QGS. This CDR3 comprises 21 residues. Trimming pared 4 bases from V and 0 bases from J, leaving 30 bases between. DNA of the CDR3: TGTGCTCTTGGGGTTCGAGGGTGGCTCCTACTTCGTACTTCGTACACCGATAAACTCATCTTT. It codes for CALGVRGWLLLRTSYTDKLIF.

This clone occurred a few times. The chain links TRDV1 to TRDJ2; 13 bases agree with TRDD3. The J gene comes from matching the DNA to germline here; TCRdb lacks it. V gave up 1 base and J gave up 5 bases; unmatched junction bases: 13. The length of the CDR3 is 20 residues. CDR1 is TSWWSYY and CDR2 is QGS in the germline V gene. The CDR3 spells CALGEPRLHDWGIRTAQLFF. The CDR3 nucleotides read TGTGCTCTTGGGGAACCCCGGTTACACGACTGGGGGATACGCACAGCACAACTCTTCTTT.

There are a few counts of this clone. TCRdb records a much larger clone's protein for this DNA, with a difference at residue 9 that likely arises from a read error; the protein given is the translation of the DNA. J is TRDJ1 and V is TRDV1; D ambiguous. TCRdb leaves out the J gene; it was filled in here by matching the DNA to germline. Looked up from germline, CDR1 is TSWWSYY and CDR2 is QGS. V was cut by 0 bases and J by 2 bases, with 22 bases left in between. This CDR3 contains 19 residues. The CDR3 bases are TGTGCTCTTGGGGAACTAGAGTCGACCCGGTCCTTTATTACCGATAAACTCATCTTT. Protein product: CALGELESTRSFITDKLIF.

In its sample, this clone was seen a few times. A far larger clone is only one base removed, so a read error is likely. Other DNA sequences in this specimen translate into the identical CDR3. CDR3 region: CAFKGPLWGILAYTDKLIF. The CDR3 DNA follows: TGTGCCTTTAAAGGTCCTCTCTGGGGGATACTGGCGTACACCGATAAACTCATCTTT. The rearrangement links TRDV3 to TRDJ1, with TRDD3 matching over 11 bases. TCRdb is silent on the J gene; assignment here came from matching the DNA to germline. The ends lost 1 base at V and 0 bases at J; junction bases unmatched: 16. CDR3 size: 19 residues. Per germline, CDR1 TVYSNPD and CDR2 GDNSRS (reference sequence).

This clone was seen a few times. The TCRdb protein comes from a much larger clone and disagrees with this DNA's translation at residue 11, likely due to a read error; the protein given here is derived from the DNA. V gene TRDV1 combines with J gene TRDJ1; TRDD2 matches at 8 bases. The CDR3 covers 21 residues. Trimming took 3 bases from V and 5 from J; bases not matched to a gene: 26. Looked up from germline, CDR1 is TSWWSYY and CDR2 is QGS. The CDR3 DNA follows: TGTGCTCTTGGGGAGGGCCTTCCTATTGCCCCGGGGGTTCAGGTGGAAGATAAACTCATCTTT. Protein sequence: CALGEGLPIAPGVQVEDKLIF.

This clone was seen ten or more times. This chain connects TRDV1 to TRDJ1; D might be TRDD2 or TRDD3, each matching 8 bases. The J gene comes from matching the DNA to germline here; TCRdb lacks it. Germline V gene data show CDR1 as TSWWSYY and CDR2 as QGS. The CDR3 contains 18 residues. V was trimmed by 3 bases and J by 6 bases, leaving 26 bases between them. This chain's CDR3 is CALGDPPSYETGGYKLIF. CDR3 in DNA: TGTGCTCTTGGGGATCCGCCTTCCTATGAGACTGGGGGGTATAAACTCATCTTT.

This clone was seen a few times. TCRdb's protein, taken from a much larger clone, differs from this DNA's translation at residue 19, likely owing to a read error; the protein displayed comes from the DNA. The V gene is TRDV1, the J gene TRDJ1; TRDD2 aligns across 9 bases. The J gene comes from matching the DNA to germline here; TCRdb lacks it. The CDR3 extends over 26 amino acids. Unmatched junction bases numbered 46, after V lost 4 bases and J lost 10 bases. The V gene's germline CDR1 is TSWWSYY and CDR2 QGS. In DNA form, the CDR3 reads TGTGCTCTTGGGGTTCCTTCCTACGGGCACTGGCCTCCCCGCTTGAAGCTTGAAGGCATAAACGGGCGACTCATCTTT. Translation: CALGVPSYGHWPPRLKLEGINGRLIF.

For this clone: A read error likely explains this, since a far larger clone differs by one base. The same CDR3 arises from other DNA sequences in this sample as well. CDR3 amino acids: CALGELLFAYVVPQYTDKLIF. Here the CDR3 DNA reads TGTGCCCTTGGGGAACTACTATTCGCCTACGTTGTTCCGCAGTACACCGATAAACTCATCTTT. The J gene is TRDJ1, the V gene TRDV1, with D perhaps assigned TRDD2 or TRDD3 (5 bases each). As TCRdb names no J gene, one was assigned here on the basis of a DNA match to germline. Germline V gene lookup returns CDR1 TSWWSYY and CDR2 QGS. The length of the CDR3 is 21 residues.

This clone was picked up a small number of times. The TCRdb protein comes from a much larger clone and disagrees with this DNA's translation at residue 12, likely due to a read error; the protein given here is derived from the DNA. CDR3 residues: CACDLLGDASWGTRQMFF. Here the CDR3 DNA reads TGTGCCTGTGACCTACTGGGGGATGCCTCCTGGGGCACCCGACAGATGTTTTTC. The rearrangement uses TRDV2 and TRDJ3; 10 bases align to TRDD3. TCRdb leaves out the J gene; it was filled in here by matching the DNA to germline. Per germline, CDR1 GEAIGNYY and CDR2 EKD. The CDR3 has 18 residues.

This clone was found a few times. This may be a read error, as it is one base from a much larger clone. The V gene is TRDV1, the J gene TRDJ4, with a tentative D call TRDD3 (5 bases). The J gene, missing from TCRdb, was assigned here through DNA to germline matching. The CDR3 has 24 amino acids. Trimming took 2 bases from V and 2 from J, leaving 42 bases between them. CDR1 is TSWWSYY, CDR2 QGS, per germline. CDR3 region: CALGERPPGVSPRVYTGFSRPLIF. The CDR3 region has the DNA TGTGCTCTTGGGGAAAGGCCGCCGGGGGTTTCCCCGAGGGTATACACCGGGTTCTCTAGACCCCTGATCTTT.

A remark on this clone: A read error likely explains why the TCRdb protein, taken from a much larger clone, differs from this DNA's translation at residue 13; the protein shown is translated from the DNA. This rearrangement joins TRDV1 to TRDJ1; D is ambiguous. TCRdb leaves out the J gene; it was filled in here by matching the DNA to germline. The CDR3 loop spans 19 amino acids. Germline CDR1 and CDR2: TSWWSYY and QGS. CDR3 in amino acids: CALGELPEPGSGCTNKLIF. In nucleotides, the CDR3 is TGTGCTCTTGGGGAACTACCCGAACCGGGGTCCGGGTGCACCAATAAACTCATCTTT.